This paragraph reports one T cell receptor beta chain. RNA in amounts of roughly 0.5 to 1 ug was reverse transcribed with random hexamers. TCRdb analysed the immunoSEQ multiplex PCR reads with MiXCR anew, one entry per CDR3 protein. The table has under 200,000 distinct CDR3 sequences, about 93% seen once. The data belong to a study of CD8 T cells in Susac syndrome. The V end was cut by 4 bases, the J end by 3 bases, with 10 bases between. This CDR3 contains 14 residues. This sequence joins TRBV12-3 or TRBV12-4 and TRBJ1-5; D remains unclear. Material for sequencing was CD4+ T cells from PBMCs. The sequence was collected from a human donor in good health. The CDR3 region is CASSSRRDNQPQHF. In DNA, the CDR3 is TGTGCCAGCAGTTCTCGACGGGACAATCAGCCCCAGCATTTT.